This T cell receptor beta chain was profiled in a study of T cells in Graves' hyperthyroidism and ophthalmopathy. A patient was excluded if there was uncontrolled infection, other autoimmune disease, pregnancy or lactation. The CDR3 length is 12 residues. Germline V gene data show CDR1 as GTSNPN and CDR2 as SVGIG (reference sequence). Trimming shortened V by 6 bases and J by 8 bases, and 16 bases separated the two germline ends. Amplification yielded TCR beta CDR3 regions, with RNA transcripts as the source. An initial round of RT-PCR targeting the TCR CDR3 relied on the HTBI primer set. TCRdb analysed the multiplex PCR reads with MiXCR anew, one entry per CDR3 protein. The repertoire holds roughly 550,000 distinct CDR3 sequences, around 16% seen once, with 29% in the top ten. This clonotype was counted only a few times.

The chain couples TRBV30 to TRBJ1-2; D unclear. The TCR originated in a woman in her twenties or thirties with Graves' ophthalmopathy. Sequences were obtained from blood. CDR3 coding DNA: TGTGCCTGCACCCCTGGCGGGGTGGGCTACACCTTC. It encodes CACTPGGVGYTF. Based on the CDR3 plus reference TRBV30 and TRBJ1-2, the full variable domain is SQTIHQWPATLVQPVGSPLSLECTVEGTSNPNLYWYRQAAGRGLQLLFYSVGIGQISSEVPQNLSASRPQDRQFILSSKKLLLSDSGFYLCACTPGGVGYTFGSGTRLTVV.